The subject of this entry is one TCR beta chain. Its target is unknown. Germline V gene data show CDR1 as SNHLY and CDR2 as FYNNEI. The V and J ends lost 3 bases and 5 bases, in that order; junction bases with no gene match: 15. This CDR3 spans 18 amino acids. This specimen belongs to a study of cytomegalovirus exposure and HLA in healthy donors. The primer mix had 60 Vbeta and 13 Jbeta primers. In the study's own analysis: A later analysis counted 70 million to 85 million unique TCR beta chains, 9.5 million to 13 million shared. Profiled with immunoSEQ multiplex PCR; TCRdb holds only in-frame clones, not every one. The V and J calls and clone size are taken from that table; D and trimming were inferred from the DNA. Here the sample table reports 100,000 to 150,000 clones. The study's findings and limits: Most subjects' HLA-A and HLA-B alleles were reportedly predicted from TCR beta sequences. Later on, an analysis found that several of the most significant clusters appeared to be linked to common viral pathogens, which included parvovirus B19.

Donors consisted of healthy bone marrow donors. The sequenced material came from PBMCs. V is TRBV2 and J is TRBJ2-2; 7 bases fit TRBD2. This sequence originates from a man between 40 and 49 years old in good health and CMV-seronegative. The CDR3 loop reads CASSDPGGTLLWTGELFF. CDR3 in DNA: TGTGCCAGCAGTGACCCCGGGGGGACCCTTCTTTGGACCGGGGAGCTGTTTTTT.